Listed below are T cell receptor beta chains from one sample, sequenced in a study of low-dose radiotherapy and immunotherapy resistance in tumors. TCRdb independently ran MiXCR on the reads; one entry per CDR3 protein. The sample includes 95,000 to 100,000 distinct CDR3 sequences, roughly 20% of them seen just once. The specimen comprised PBMCs, sampled after low-dose radiotherapy plus immunotherapy. The receptors here all came from a male donor with prostate cancer. The CDR3 runs from the conserved cysteine through the conserved F or W. A D gene is named only where the DNA matches it firmly. Clone sizes are given selectively: once, few, many, or a class where the clone is expanded.

CDR3nt: TGTGCCAGCAGGGAGGACGGGACAGGGGCACCCCTCCACTTT
CDR3aa: CASREDGTGAPLHF
j_gene: TRBJ1-6
v_gene: TRBV7-9
abundance: -
len: 14
d_gene: TRBD1

CDR3nt: TGTGCCATCAGTGAGTCGGGGACAGGGGGCGATGGCTACACCTTC
CDR3aa: CAISESGTGGDGYTF
j_gene: TRBJ1-2
v_gene: TRBV10-3
abundance: once
len: 15
d_gene: TRBD1

CDR3nt: TGTGCCAGCAGCTCCGGATCCGGGTGGGGACAGGGGTTGGTTGGGCGAGAGACCCAGTACTTC
CDR3aa: CASSSGSGWGQGLVGRETQYF
j_gene: TRBJ2-5
v_gene: TRBV7-6
abundance: many
len: 21
d_gene: TRBD1

CDR3nt: TGCAGTGCTAGAGATGCCAGCTCCTACGAGCAGTACTTC
CDR3aa: CSARDASSYEQYF
j_gene: TRBJ2-7
v_gene: TRBV20-1
abundance: -
len: 13
d_gene: -

CDR3nt: TGTGCCAGCAGTTTCGATCCAGGGCATGTAAATTCACCCCTCCACTTT
CDR3aa: CASSFDPGHVNSPLHF
j_gene: TRBJ1-6
v_gene: TRBV12-3/TRBV12-4
abundance: many
len: 16
d_gene: -

CDR3nt: TGTGCCAGCAGCCGGTCGTCAGGATTCGATACATCTAACACCGGGGAGCTGTTTTTT
CDR3aa: CASSRSSGFDTSNTGELFF
j_gene: TRBJ2-2
v_gene: TRBV7-9
abundance: many
len: 19
d_gene: -

CDR3nt: TGTGCCAGCAGCCAAGAGGCAGCAAGTACCGGGAACACCATATATTTT
CDR3aa: CASSQEAASTGNTIYF
j_gene: TRBJ1-3
v_gene: TRBV3-1
abundance: many
len: 16
d_gene: -

CDR3nt: TGCAGCGTGGAGCAAGTCAACACCGGGGAGCTGTTTTTT
CDR3aa: CSVEQVNTGELFF
j_gene: TRBJ2-2
v_gene: TRBV29-1
abundance: many
len: 13
d_gene: -

CDR3nt: TGTGCCAGCAGTTACTCCCGGATTGGCCCAGATACGCAGTATTTT
CDR3aa: CASSYSRIGPDTQYF
j_gene: TRBJ2-3
v_gene: TRBV6-6
abundance: many
len: 15
d_gene: -

CDR3nt: TGTGCCAGCAGCCCCCGCTGGCAGGGAAGCGGCGAGCAGTACTTC
CDR3aa: CASSPRWQGSGEQYF
j_gene: TRBJ2-7
v_gene: TRBV5-4
abundance: -
len: 15
d_gene: -

CDR3nt: TGCAGTGGGCGGGGGCCCCCCGATGAGCAGTTCTTC
CDR3aa: CSGRGPPDEQFF
j_gene: TRBJ2-1
v_gene: TRBV20-1
abundance: many
len: 12
d_gene: -

CDR3nt: TGTGCCAGCAGTACCACCGGACAGATGAACACTGAAGCTTTCTTT
CDR3aa: CASSTTGQMNTEAFF
j_gene: TRBJ1-1
v_gene: TRBV27
abundance: -
len: 15
d_gene: -

CDR3nt: TGTGCCAGCAGTTGGGGAGGCGGTGACATTCAGTACTTC
CDR3aa: CASSWGGGDIQYF
j_gene: TRBJ2-4
v_gene: TRBV6-6
abundance: -
len: 13
d_gene: -

CDR3nt: TGTGCCAGCAGCTTACAACGGGACACTGAAGCTTTCTTT
CDR3aa: CASSLQRDTEAFF
j_gene: TRBJ1-1
v_gene: TRBV7-9
abundance: few
len: 13
d_gene: -